This TCR beta chain was retrieved from a study of CXCR3-negative and CXCR3-positive naive CD8 T cells. Study results and limitations: The TRB CDR3s that CXCR3-positive naive cells carried were more hydrophobic than those of CXCR3-negative naive cells. Both naive subsets had comparably high diversity; memory CD8+ cells much lower.

Naive cells were sorted as CD45RO-, CCR7+, CD27+ and CD95-. Germline loops: CDR1 MNHNS, CDR2 SASEGT. The CDR3 runs 12 residues. Through 5' RACE with UMI labels, the TRB cDNA libraries were prepared. TCRdb reprocessed the 5' RACE reads, with one entry per CDR3 protein and no DNA. The sample table includes just under 65,000 distinct CDR3 sequences. As to this clonotype: As yet, its antigen is unknown.

This chain joins TRBV6-1 and TRBJ2-3. The sequencing input was naive CXCR3+ CD8+ T cells from blood. Subset described: CD45RO-CCR7+CD27+CD95- naive CD8+ T cells expressing CXCR3 (TNR3+). This TCR derives from a human donor in good health. Some clones in this sample may be carry-over from other donors' samples. The CDR3 loop reads CASTQRHDTQYF.